The 7 T cell receptor beta chains presented below share a single source sample, sequenced in a study of CD8+CD57+ T cells in acquired aplastic anemia. It was patients with CD8+CD57+ cell expansion by flow cytometry who were chosen for sequencing. TCR beta VDJ combinations and CDR3 sequences were profiled from genomic DNA. TCRdb itself ran the reads through MiXCR, one entry per CDR3 protein. The table shows hundreds of thousands of distinct CDR3 sequences, with 65% to 90% occurring only once. The sequenced material came from sorted CD4+, CD8+, or CD8+CD57+ T cells (not recorded which) from PBMCs. The receptors shown here come from a human donor with aplastic anemia.

About this clonotype: It may be a read error: a sequence one base away is much more abundant. This sequence joins TRBV3-1 and TRBJ2-5; D is ambiguous. Germline loops: CDR1 LGHDT, CDR2 YNNKEL (reference sequence). The length of the CDR3 is 14 residues. Trimming pared 4 bases from V and 2 bases from J, leaving 11 bases between. The CDR3 nucleotides read TGTGCCAGCAGCCCATGCAGCGAGCAAGAGACCCAGTACTTC. It translates to CASSPCSEQETQYF.

The chain uses TRBV10-3 and TRBJ2-6; perhaps TRBD2 as D (6 bases). CDR1 and CDR2 (germline): ENHRY, SYGVKD. Trimming took 6 bases from V and 6 from J, leaving 15 bases between them. The CDR3 runs 15 residues. This CDR3 reads CAIRRDGGEANVLTF. CDR3 nucleotides: TGTGCCATCAGGCGGGATGGAGGTGAGGCCAACGTCCTGACTTTC.

This clonotype appeared many times. This chain uses TRBV11-3 with TRBJ2-3; the D is unclear. The CDR3 loop spans 14 amino acids. With 0 bases removed from V and 6 bases from J, the gap between germline ends came to 10 bases. Germline CDR1 is SGHNT and CDR2 is YENEEA. The DNA of the CDR3 is TGTGCCAGCAGCTTAGAGGGAACACCCGATACGCAGTATTTT. Translated, it gives CASSLEGTPDTQYF.

A remark on this clonotype: It is unclear where the CDR3 begins or ends on the DNA, so no DNA is shown, and the CDR3 is as TCRdb lists it. This sequence joins TRBV7-9 and TRBJ1-1. The CDR3 extends over 15 residues, inclusive of both ends. Germline V gives CDR1 SEHNR, CDR2 FQNEAQ (reference sequence). CDR3 residues: CASSLVETQYFGPFF.

With respect to this clonotype: One end of the junction varies from germline; a read error may be responsible. The chain is built from TRBV9 and TRBJ2-6; D unresolved. The germline CDR1 and CDR2 sequences are SGDLS and YYNGEE. This CDR3 contains 13 residues. The CDR3: CASSASGANVLTF. The CDR3 DNA reads as TGCGCCAGCAGCGCTTCTGGGGCCAACGTCCTGACTTTC.

This clonotype is a singleton in its sample. One end of the junction varies from germline; a read error may be responsible. The chain links TRBV7-9 to TRBJ2-5; 9 positions match TRBD1. CDR3 length equals 14 residues. Per germline, CDR1 SEHNR and CDR2 FQNEAQ (reference sequence). CDR3 loop: CASSSGQGTNEKLF. In DNA, the CDR3 is TGTGCCAGCAGCTCCGGACAGGGGACGAATGAAAAACTGTTC.

Details on this clonotype: The DNA is omitted, as the CDR3 cannot be located on it reliably, and the CDR3 follows TCRdb's listing. The rearrangement joins TRBV7-9 to TRBJ2-3. The germline CDR1 and CDR2 sequences are SEHNR and FQNEAQ (reference sequence). The CDR3 comprises 14 residues, both ends counted. The CDR3 region is CASSLETRDAFFGF.